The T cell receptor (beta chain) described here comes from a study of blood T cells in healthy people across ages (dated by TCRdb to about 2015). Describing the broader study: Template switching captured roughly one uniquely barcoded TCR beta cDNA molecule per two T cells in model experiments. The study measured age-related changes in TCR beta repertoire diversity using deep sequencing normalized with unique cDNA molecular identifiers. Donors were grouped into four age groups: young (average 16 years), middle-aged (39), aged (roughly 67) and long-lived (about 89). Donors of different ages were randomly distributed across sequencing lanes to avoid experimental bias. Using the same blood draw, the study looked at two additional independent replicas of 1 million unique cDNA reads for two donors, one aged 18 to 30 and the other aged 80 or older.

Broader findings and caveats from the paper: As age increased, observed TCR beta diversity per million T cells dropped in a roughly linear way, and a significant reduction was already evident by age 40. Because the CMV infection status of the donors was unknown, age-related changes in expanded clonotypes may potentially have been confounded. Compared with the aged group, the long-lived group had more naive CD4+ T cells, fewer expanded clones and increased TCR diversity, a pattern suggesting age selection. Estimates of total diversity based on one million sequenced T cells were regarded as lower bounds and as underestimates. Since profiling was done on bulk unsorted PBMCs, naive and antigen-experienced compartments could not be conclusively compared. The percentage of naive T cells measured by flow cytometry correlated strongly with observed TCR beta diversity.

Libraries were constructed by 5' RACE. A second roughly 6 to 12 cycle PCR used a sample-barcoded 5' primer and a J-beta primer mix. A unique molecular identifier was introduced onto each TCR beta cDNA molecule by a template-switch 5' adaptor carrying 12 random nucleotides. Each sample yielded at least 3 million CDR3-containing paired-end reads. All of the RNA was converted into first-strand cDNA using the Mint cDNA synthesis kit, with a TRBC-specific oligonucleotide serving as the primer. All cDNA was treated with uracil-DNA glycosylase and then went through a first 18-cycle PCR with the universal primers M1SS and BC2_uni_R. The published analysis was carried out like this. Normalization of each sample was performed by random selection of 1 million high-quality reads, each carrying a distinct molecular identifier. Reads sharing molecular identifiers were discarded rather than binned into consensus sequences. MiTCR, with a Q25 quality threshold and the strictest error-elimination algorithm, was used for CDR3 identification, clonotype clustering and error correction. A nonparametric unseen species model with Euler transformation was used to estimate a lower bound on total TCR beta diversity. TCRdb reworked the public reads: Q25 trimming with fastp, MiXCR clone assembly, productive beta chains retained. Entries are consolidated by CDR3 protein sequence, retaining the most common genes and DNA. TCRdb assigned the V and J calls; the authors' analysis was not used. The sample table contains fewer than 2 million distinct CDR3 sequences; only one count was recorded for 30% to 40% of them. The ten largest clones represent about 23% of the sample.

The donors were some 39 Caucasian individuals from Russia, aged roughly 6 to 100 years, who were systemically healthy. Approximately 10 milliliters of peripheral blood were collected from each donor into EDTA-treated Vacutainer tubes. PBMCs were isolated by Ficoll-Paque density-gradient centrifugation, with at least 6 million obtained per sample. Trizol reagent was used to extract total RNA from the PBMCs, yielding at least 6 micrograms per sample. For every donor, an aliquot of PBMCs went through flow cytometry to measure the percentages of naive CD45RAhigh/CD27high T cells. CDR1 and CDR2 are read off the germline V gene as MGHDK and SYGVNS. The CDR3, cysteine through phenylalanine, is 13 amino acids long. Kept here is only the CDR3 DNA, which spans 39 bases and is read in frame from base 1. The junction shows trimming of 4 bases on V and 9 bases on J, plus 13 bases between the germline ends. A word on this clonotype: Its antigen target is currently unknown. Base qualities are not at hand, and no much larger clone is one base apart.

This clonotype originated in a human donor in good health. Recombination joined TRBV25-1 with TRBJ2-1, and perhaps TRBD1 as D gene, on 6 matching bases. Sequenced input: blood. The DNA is TGTGCCAGCAGTGGGTCCCCGACAGGTGAGCAGTTCTTC. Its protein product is CASSGSPTGEQFF.